A single sample is the source of the 16 T cell receptor beta chains below, sequenced in a study of T cell responses to AZD1222 COVID-19 vaccine. Sequencing was performed with immunoSEQ multiplex PCR; in TCRdb, only in-frame clones are kept and a portion is missing. There are over 45,000 clones in the sample; roughly 85% occur only once, and over 13% lies in the top ten. This sample comprised peripheral blood, obtained on day 0 of AZD1222 vaccination. The receptors come from an adult in good health.

The chain couples TRBV5-1 to TRBJ1-2, with a possible D match to TRBD1 (6 bases). This CDR3 spans 14 amino acids. Looked up from germline, CDR1 is SGHRS and CDR2 is YFSETQ. Trimming removed 3 bases from V and 2 bases from J, with 11 bases in between. CDR3 nucleotides: TGCGCCAGCAGCTCGGACAGCTGGAACTATGGCTACACCTTC. Protein: CASSSDSWNYGYTF.

This chain links TRBV19 with TRBJ2-7; 10 bases match TRBD1. V was clipped by 3 bases and J by 3 bases; unmatched bases: 14. Germline V lookup: CDR1 LNHDA, CDR2 SQIVND (reference sequence). CDR3 length equals 18 residues. CDR3 in DNA: TGTGCCAGTAGTATCTGGACAGGGGGAAGTGCCATCAACTACGAGCAGTACTTC. Translated, it gives CASSIWTGGSAINYEQYF.

This clone was counted a few times. V gene TRBV10-3 combines with J gene TRBJ2-7, with D maybe TRBD1 (7 bases). The CDR3 covers 13 residues. CDR1 and CDR2 from the germline V gene are ENHRY and SYGVKD. The V gene lost 6 bases and the J gene lost 6 bases, with 15 bases spanning the gap. CDR3 in amino acids: CAIRGGGFSEQYF. The CDR3 coding sequence is TGTGCCATCAGAGGAGGGGGCTTCTCCGAGCAGTACTTC.

This clone was found once. V usage is TRBV18 and J usage is TRBJ2-2; possible D gene TRBD1, 5 bases. V shed 5 bases and J shed 0 bases, with 7 bases lying between them. This CDR3 has 14 amino acids. Looked up from germline, CDR1 is KGHSH and CDR2 is LQKENI. CDR3 nucleotides: TGTGCCAGCTCAGCGACAGCGAACACCGGGGAGCTGTTTTTT. Residues: CASSATANTGELFF.

This rearrangement joins TRBV5-1 to TRBJ2-7; 7 bases agree with TRBD2. CDR3 length equals 15 residues. From germline, CDR1 is SGHRS and CDR2 YFSETQ. V shed 1 base and J 4 bases; nucleotides not matched to a gene: 8. CDR3 amino acids: CASSLNPGRGYEQYF. DNA of the CDR3: TGCGCCAGCAGCTTGAATCCAGGGAGGGGTTACGAGCAGTACTTC.

This chain joins TRBV6-4 and TRBJ1-5; TRBD1 agrees at 10 bases. The J segment lost 7 bases and the V segment lost 4 bases, leaving 4 bases of the junction unmatched. Germline-derived CDR1 and CDR2 are MRHNA and SNTAGT. The CDR3 length is 14 residues. The DNA for the CDR3 is TGTGCCAGCAGTGCCGGGACAGGGGACCAGCCCCAGCATTTT. This codes for CASSAGTGDQPQHF.

The gene calls are TRBV7-9 and TRBJ1-4; D perhaps matches TRBD1 (6 bases). This CDR3 is built from 15 residues. Germline V lookup: CDR1 SEHNR, CDR2 FQNEAQ (reference sequence). The ends were cut back, 5 bases at V and 0 bases at J, with 10 bases in the middle. The CDR3 is CASSPQGATNEKLFF. The CDR3 nucleotides read TGTGCCAGCAGCCCACAGGGCGCAACTAATGAAAAACTGTTTTTT.

The V call is TRBV19, the J call TRBJ2-7; D may be TRBD2 (5 bases). CDR3 size: 15 residues. The germline V gene encodes CDR1 LNHDA and CDR2 SQIVND (reference sequence). V shed 4 bases and J shed 2 bases, with 15 bases lying between them. CDR3 region: CASSTQSGGAYEQYF. The CDR3 DNA is TGTGCCAGTAGTACCCAGAGCGGAGGAGCCTACGAGCAGTACTTC. The full variable domain, completed using reference TRBV19 and TRBJ2-7, is DGGITQSPKYLFRKEGQNVTLSCEQNLNHDAMYWYRQDPGQGLRLIYYSQIVNDFQKGDIAEGYSVSREKKESFPLTVTSAQKNPTAFYLCASSTQSGGAYEQYFGPGTRLTVT.

The V call is TRBV6-5, the J call TRBJ2-7, with TRBD2 matching 14 bases. Per germline, CDR1 MNHEY and CDR2 SVGAGI. V shed 6 bases, J shed 5 bases, and the junction held 6 bases outside the gene matches. There are 15 residues in the CDR3. The CDR3 coding sequence is TGTGCCAGCAGCCAGACTAGCGGGGGGGCCCACGAGCAGTACTTC. Translation: CASSQTSGGAHEQYF.

The chain joins TRBV4-1 to TRBJ1-1; D might be TRBD1 (5 bases). CDR1 and CDR2 (germline): MGHRA, YSYEKL. V gave up 0 bases and J gave up 6 bases, with 26 bases separating them. The CDR3 has 19 residues. CDR3 in DNA: TGCGCCAGCAGCCAAGAAGGGATGTTTTCGGTACAACGAGGGGCTGAAGCTTTCTTT. This codes for CASSQEGMFSVQRGAEAFF.

The chain recombines TRBV29-1 with TRBJ2-1, with a weak D call TRBD1 (5 bases). The CDR3 is 14 residues long. The germline V and J ends were trimmed by 3 bases and 6 bases, with 15 bases remaining between them. Germline CDR1 and CDR2: SQVTM and ANQGSEA. This chain's CDR3 is CSVDNGRVLNEQFF. CDR3 nucleotides: TGCAGCGTTGACAACGGCAGGGTTCTCAATGAGCAGTTCTTC.

The chain couples TRBV18 to TRBJ1-5, with D uncertain. V was trimmed by 4 bases and J by 3 bases, leaving 13 bases between them. From germline, CDR1 is KGHSH and CDR2 LQKENI. This CDR3 comprises 15 residues. In DNA form, the CDR3 reads TGTGCCAGCTCACGAGACAATCAGCACAATCAGCCCCAGCATTTT. Translation: CASSRDNQHNQPQHF.

The chain employs TRBV5-5 and TRBJ2-1, with D possibly being TRBD2 (6 bases). Germline assignment: CDR1 SGHKS and CDR2 YYEKEE (reference sequence). V lost 1 base to trimming and J lost 1 base, with 9 bases between them. This CDR3 has 15 residues. This CDR3 is CASSLNGGSYNEQFF. DNA for the CDR3: TGTGCCAGCAGCTTGAACGGGGGATCCTACAATGAGCAGTTCTTC.

This chain's CDR3 is CASSLWGGQGVGNTIYF. The CDR3 bases are TGTGCCAGCAGTTTATGGGGGGGACAGGGGGTAGGAAACACCATATATTTT. The gene calls are TRBV28 and TRBJ1-3, with 11 nucleotides matching TRBD1. V gave up 0 bases and J gave up 4 bases; unmatched junction bases: 5. CDR1 is MDHEN, CDR2 SYDVKM, per germline. This CDR3 is built from 17 residues.

The rearrangement links TRBV28 to TRBJ1-2; D is uncertain. Trimming took off 5 bases at V and 2 bases at J, with 9 bases between the two ends. CDR3 size: 13 residues. In germline, CDR1 is MDHEN, CDR2 SYDVKM. The CDR3 sequence: CASSPPGNYGYTF. The CDR3 DNA sequence: TGTGCCAGCAGTCCCCCGGGAAACTATGGCTACACCTTC.

The gene calls are TRBV5-1 and TRBJ2-1; TRBD1 aligns across 7 bases. The germline V gene encodes CDR1 SGHRS and CDR2 YFSETQ. There are 13 residues in the CDR3. V trimming: 4 bases; J trimming: 8 bases; junction bases outside the gene matches: 6. The CDR3 nucleotides read TGCGCCAGCAGCCCGACAGGGAAACATGAGCAGTTCTTC. It encodes CASSPTGKHEQFF.